This T cell receptor beta chain was sequenced for a study of response to subunit inactivated influenza vaccine. Concerning this clonotype itself: As yet, its antigen is unknown.

Trimming removed 1 base at V and 1 base at J, with 7 bases between. The CDR3 is 14 residues long. CDR1 LNHDA and CDR2 SQIVND come from the germline V gene (reference sequence). TCRdb used MiXCR to reprocess the RT-PCR reads, holding one entry per CDR3 protein. The sample lists around 200,000 distinct CDR3 sequences, approximately 15% seen once, with under 30% in the top ten. Study observations and caveats: After each seasonal influenza vaccination, few new T cells are recruited, the authors suggested.

The sequence was collected from a man aged 50 or older who received an inactivated influenza vaccine. The sequenced sample was CD8+ T cells sorted from PBMCs, obtained roughly 5 days after vaccination. The chain joins TRBV19 to TRBJ1-1; D unclear. The CDR3 is CASSIVLTNTEAFF. The DNA for the CDR3 is TGTGCCAGTAGTATAGTATTGACGAACACTGAAGCTTTCTTT.